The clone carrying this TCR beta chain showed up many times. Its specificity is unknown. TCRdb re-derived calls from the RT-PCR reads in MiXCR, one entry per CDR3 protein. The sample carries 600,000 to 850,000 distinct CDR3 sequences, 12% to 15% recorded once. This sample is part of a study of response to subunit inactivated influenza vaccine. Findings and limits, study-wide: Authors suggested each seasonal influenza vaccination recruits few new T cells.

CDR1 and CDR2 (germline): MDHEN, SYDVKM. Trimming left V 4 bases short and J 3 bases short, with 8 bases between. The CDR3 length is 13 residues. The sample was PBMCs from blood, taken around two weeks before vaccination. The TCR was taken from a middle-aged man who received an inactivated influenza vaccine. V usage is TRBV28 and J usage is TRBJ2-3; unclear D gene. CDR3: CASSYFLTDTQYF. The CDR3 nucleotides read TGTGCCAGCAGTTATTTTTTGACAGATACGCAGTATTTT.